The 17 T cell receptor beta chains listed next were all sequenced from one sample in a study of cytomegalovirus exposure and HLA in healthy donors. Use of 60 Vbeta and 13 Jbeta primers characterized the PCR. Profiled with immunoSEQ multiplex PCR; TCRdb holds only in-frame clones, not every one. This table holds 120,000 or so clones, less than 85% found once. Sequencing input: PBMCs. The receptors stem from a young man in good health and CMV-seropositive.

The chain carries TRBV6-6 and TRBJ1-2, with TRBD1 matching 8 bases. The V and J ends lost 6 bases and 4 bases, in that order; junction bases with no gene match: 7. Per the germline V gene, CDR1 is MNHNY and CDR2 is SVGAGI (reference sequence). The CDR3 contains 14 residues. CDR3 amino acids: CASSVETGAYGYTF. CDR3 coding DNA: TGTGCCAGCAGCGTGGAGACAGGGGCCTATGGCTACACCTTC.

The chain has TRBV6-5 and TRBJ1-5; TRBD1 agrees at 9 bases. Germline CDR1 reads MNHEY; CDR2 reads SVGAGI. The V and J ends lost 6 bases and 6 bases, in that order; junction bases with no gene match: 6. The CDR3 has 14 amino acids. In DNA, the CDR3 is TGTGCCAGCAGCCCTTACAGGGGGCCTCAGCCCCAGCATTTT. This gives the protein CASSPYRGPQPQHF.

The table lists this clone with a few counts. The chain couples TRBV30 to TRBJ2-7, with 14 positions matching TRBD2. The CDR3 covers 17 residues. The germline V gene has CDR1 GTSNPN and CDR2 SVGIG (reference sequence). V was clipped by 3 bases and J by 2 bases; unmatched bases: 9. The CDR3 DNA follows: TGTGCCTGGAGGGGCGGACTAGCGGGGGGCTGGCCCTACGAGCAGTACTTC. It codes for CAWRGGLAGGWPYEQYF.

The V call is TRBV6-5, the J call TRBJ2-7; a possible D gene is TRBD2 (6 bases). Germline V gives CDR1 MNHEY, CDR2 SVGAGI. CDR3 length: 14 amino acids. V was cut by 8 bases and J by 2 bases, with 16 bases left in between. CDR3 nucleotides: TGTGCCAGCTTCGTCGCCGGGGGAGCCTACGAGCAGTACTTC. Its protein product is CASFVAGGAYEQYF.

Points on this clone: The junction shows a germline mismatch at one end, possibly a read error. The J gene is TRBJ1-3, the V gene TRBV18; TRBD1 might be the D (6 bases). In germline, CDR1 is KGHSH, CDR2 LQKENI. This CDR3 spans 15 amino acids. This CDR3 is CASSEATGSGSTIYF. Written as DNA, the CDR3 is TGTGCCAGCTCAGAAGCGACAGGTTCTGGAAGCACCATATATTTT.

V and J are TRBV28 and TRBJ2-7, with 9 bases identical to TRBD1. This CDR3 has 14 residues. V shed 6 bases and J 6 bases; nucleotides not matched to a gene: 9. Germline V CDR1 and CDR2: MDHEN, SYDVKM. The CDR3 is CASRNTQGAREQYF. In nucleotides, the CDR3 is TGTGCCAGCAGGAACACACAGGGGGCGCGCGAGCAGTACTTC. Drawing the rest from reference TRBV28 and TRBJ2-7, the complete variable domain is DVKVTQSSRYLVKRTGEKVFLECVQDMDHENMFWYRQDPGLGLRLIYFSYDVKMKEKGDIPEGYSVSREKKERFSLILESASTNQTSMYLCASRNTQGAREQYFGPGTRLTVT.

The rearrangement uses TRBV5-4 and TRBJ1-1; D unclear. The CDR3 spans 15 residues. The germline V gene has CDR1 SGHNT and CDR2 YYREEE (reference sequence). V lost 2 bases to trimming and J lost 0 bases, with 11 bases between them. The CDR3 spells CASSLGGSLNTEAFF. In DNA, the CDR3 is TGTGCCAGCAGCTTAGGCGGCAGTCTGAACACTGAAGCTTTCTTT.

As concerns this clone: One junction end does not reproduce the germline sequence, and a read error may be involved. The J gene is TRBJ2-7, the V gene TRBV7-7; D unclear. The CDR3 has 11 residues. CDR1 is SSHAT, CDR2 FNYEAQ, per germline (reference sequence). The CDR3 sequence: CASKSSYEQYF. CDR3 sequence (DNA): TGTGCTAGCAAGAGCTCCTACGAGCAGTACTTC.

The chain uses TRBV5-4 and TRBJ1-4; TRBD1 matches 10 bases. Germline V gene sequence: CDR1 SGHNT, CDR2 YYREEE (reference sequence). The CDR3 has 15 residues. The V gene end was trimmed by 0 bases and the J gene end by 5 bases; junction bases not matched to a gene: 1. DNA for the CDR3: TGTGCCAGCAGCTTGGCGGGACAGGGGAATGAAAAACTGTTTTTT. Translating it yields CASSLAGQGNEKLFF.

The chain recombines TRBV5-1 with TRBJ1-2, with D possibly matching TRBD1 (6 bases). This CDR3 contains 14 residues. V lost 2 bases to trimming and J lost 2 bases, with 10 bases between them. The V gene's germline CDR1 is SGHRS and CDR2 YFSETQ. The CDR3 spells CASSFGRGNYGYTF. Here the CDR3 DNA reads TGCGCCAGCAGCTTCGGCAGGGGAAACTATGGCTACACCTTC. Drawing the rest from reference TRBV5-1 and TRBJ1-2, the complete variable domain is KAGVTQTPRYLIKTRGQQVTLSCSPISGHRSVSWYQQTPGQGLQFLFEYFSETQRNKGNFPGRFSGRQFSNSRSEMNVSTLELGDSALYLCASSFGRGNYGYTFGSGTRLTVV.

This chain uses TRBV7-2 with TRBJ2-5; 9 bases are a match to TRBD1. CDR1 is SGHTA, CDR2 FQGNSA, per germline. The junction had 9 bases not matched to a gene; V was cut back by 3 bases and J by 4 bases. This CDR3 region has 16 residues. The CDR3 spells CASSFNTPGQGETQYF. DNA for the CDR3: TGTGCCAGCAGCTTCAACACCCCGGGACAGGGAGAGACCCAGTACTTC.

The chain recombines TRBV6-5 with TRBJ2-7; D possibly corresponds to TRBD1 (5 bases). The ends were cut back, 1 base at V and 7 bases at J, with 14 bases in the middle. Germline values: CDR1 MNHEY, CDR2 SVGAGI. The CDR3 contains 14 residues. CDR3 sequence: CASSYFGRAIEQYF. CDR3 DNA sequence: TGTGCCAGCAGTTACTTTGGCAGGGCGATAGAGCAGTACTTC.

This clone was recorded once. The chain couples TRBV5-1 to TRBJ2-2, with D tentatively TRBD1 (5 bases). This CDR3 comprises 16 residues. CDR1 and CDR2 from the germline V gene are SGHRS and YFSETQ. V was clipped by 3 bases and J by 0 bases, with 12 bases between them. In DNA form, the CDR3 reads TGCGCCAGCAGCTGGTCGCAGGGCCCGAACACCGGGGAGCTGTTTTTT. Protein sequence: CASSWSQGPNTGELFF.

V and J are TRBV4-3 and TRBJ2-3, with D possibly TRBD2 on 7 matching bases. The germline V and J ends were trimmed by 4 bases and 1 base, with 18 bases remaining between them. The germline V gene has CDR1 LGHNA and CDR2 YSLEER. The CDR3 sequence is 17 residues long. CDR3 sequence: CASSRRVGGQGTDTQYF. For the CDR3, the DNA is TGCGCCAGCAGCCGCCGCGTGGGGGGGCAAGGCACAGATACGCAGTATTTT.

This clone was observed a handful of times. This chain connects TRBV4-1 to TRBJ1-3, with D maybe TRBD1 (6 bases). The length of the CDR3 is 17 residues. V dropped 2 bases and J dropped 0 bases, with 14 bases sitting between them. Per the germline V gene, CDR1 is MGHRA and CDR2 is YSYEKL. The CDR3 sequence is CASSQRTTGDSGNTIYF. The CDR3 region has the DNA TGCGCCAGCAGCCAACGGACGACAGGAGACTCTGGAAACACCATATATTTT.

The V gene is TRBV28, the J gene TRBJ2-3, with TRBD2 identical over 10 bases. V gave up 4 bases and J gave up 1 base; unmatched junction bases: 8. Looked up from germline, CDR1 is MDHEN and CDR2 is SYDVKM. The CDR3 runs 17 residues. The CDR3 here is CASSSLLLAGGTDTQYF. The CDR3 nucleotides are TGTGCCAGCAGTTCACTCCTCCTAGCGGGGGGCACAGATACGCAGTATTTT.

V usage is TRBV27 and J usage is TRBJ2-7; D unresolved. The CDR3 is made up of 12 amino acids. In germline, CDR1 is MNHEY, CDR2 SMNVEV (reference sequence). With 3 bases removed from V and 7 bases from J, the gap between germline ends came to 10 bases. CDR3 loop: CASSLVGVEQYF. CDR3 nucleotides: TGTGCCAGCAGTTTGGTCGGAGTTGAGCAGTACTTC.